The 19 T cell receptor beta chains below come from one sample, sequenced in a study of T-cell reconstitution after alpha-beta-depleted transplantation in children. Unique molecular identifiers featured in how the TCRbeta library was prepared. TCRdb re-called the PCR reads through MiXCR, storing one row per CDR3 protein. The sample yields 200,000 to 250,000 distinct CDR3 sequences, approximately 10% seen once. The material sequenced was PBMCs, taken before TCRalphabeta/CD19-depleted stem cell transplant. Every receptor here comes from a child younger than two with acute myeloid leukemia, due to receive a stem cell transplant.

This clonotype occurred many times. The gene calls are TRBV12-3 or TRBV12-4 and TRBJ1-1; D might be TRBD1 (6 bases). There are 12 residues in the CDR3. Trimming cost V 7 bases and J 3 bases, with 9 bases left between them. This chain's CDR3 is CASNEGDTEAFF. In nucleotides, the CDR3 is TGTGCCAGCAATGAGGGGGACACTGAAGCTTTCTTT.

This clonotype was seen only once. A read error is possible here, since a much larger clone lies one base away. J is TRBJ2-5 and V is TRBV5-1, with TRBD1 identical over 9 bases. Per the germline V gene, CDR1 is SGHRS and CDR2 is YFSETQ. Losses at the gene ends were 4 bases for V and 3 bases for J; bases not matched to a gene: 19. The CDR3 length is 19 residues. This chain's CDR3 is CASSPPLAGDRVTEETQYF. The CDR3, as DNA: TGCGCCAGCAGCCCCCCCCTCGCTGGGGACAGGGTGACGGAAGAGACCCAGTACTTC.

This clonotype was counted at least ten times. The chain uses TRBV5-1 and TRBJ2-7; D is unresolved. Per germline, CDR1 SGHRS and CDR2 YFSETQ. V shed 5 bases and J shed 0 bases, with 12 bases lying between them. This CDR3 comprises 14 residues. CDR3 coding DNA: TGCGCCAGCAGTCCAGACTGGAGCTCCTACGAGCAGTACTTC. This encodes CASSPDWSSYEQYF.

This clonotype was seen repeatedly, ten times or more. The J gene is TRBJ2-2, the V gene TRBV27; TRBD1 or TRBD2 may be the D gene (5 bases each). CDR3 length equals 15 residues. Trimming took 6 bases from V and 6 from J, leaving 17 bases between them. CDR1 and CDR2 from the germline V gene are MNHEY and SMNVEV (reference sequence). The CDR3 protein is CASSSRPQGAGELFF. The CDR3 DNA follows: TGTGCCAGCAGCTCAAGGCCCCAGGGAGCCGGGGAGCTGTTTTTT.

This clonotype was seen at least ten times. The chain employs TRBV25-1 and TRBJ2-7; perhaps TRBD2 as D (6 bases). Trimming left V 3 bases short and J 5 bases short, with 23 bases between. This CDR3 is built from 17 residues. Germline loops: CDR1 MGHDK, CDR2 SYGVNS. The CDR3 spells CASSEVIGRSPTDEQYF. CDR3 nucleotides: TGTGCCAGCAGTGAGGTGATAGGGAGGTCGCCCACTGACGAGCAGTACTTC.

The sample holds many counts of this clonotype. The chain carries TRBV20-1 and TRBJ2-7, with D perhaps matching TRBD1 (6 bases). V was cut by 3 bases and J by 3 bases, with 12 bases left in between. The germline CDR1 and CDR2 sequences are DFQATT and SNEGSKA (reference sequence). This CDR3 is built from 13 residues. As DNA, the CDR3 is TGCAGTGCTAGCCGGGACAAGTACTACGAGCAGTACTTC. Protein sequence: CSASRDKYYEQYF.

The gene calls are TRBV15 and TRBJ2-7, with 8 bases fitting TRBD1. V lost 1 base, J lost 1 base, and 0 bases stayed unmatched. The CDR3 is 14 amino acids. Germline V gives CDR1 LNHNV, CDR2 YYDKDF (reference sequence). The CDR3 loop reads CATSRGTGSYEQYF. The DNA of the CDR3 is TGTGCCACCAGCAGAGGGACAGGGTCCTACGAGCAGTACTTC.

On this clonotype: A much larger clone is a single base away; this may be a read error. The chain uses TRBV14 and TRBJ2-7; D gene unclear. Germline CDR1 and CDR2: SGHDN and FVKESK. Between the trimmed V and J ends, which lost 4 bases and 6 bases, there was a span of 13 bases. This CDR3 is 13 amino acids long. The CDR3 protein is CASSLSEWGEQYF. DNA for the CDR3: TGTGCCAGCAGCCTCTCCGAATGGGGCGAGCAGTACTTC.

This clonotype was recorded at least ten times. V usage is TRBV3-1 and J usage is TRBJ2-1; D uncertain. CDR1 is LGHDT and CDR2 is YNNKEL in the germline V gene (reference sequence). The CDR3 covers 12 residues. Trimming shortened V by 0 bases and J by 15 bases, and 12 bases separated the two germline ends. The CDR3 DNA reads as TGTGCCAGCAGCCAAGAAGGCAGACCAGGGTTCTTC. Its protein product is CASSQEGRPGFF.

The sample holds many counts of this clonotype. The CDR3 nucleotides are TGCAGTGCCTACGCTAGGTCGGGCAATCAGCCCCAGCATTTT. Translating it yields CSAYARSGNQPQHF. This rearrangement joins TRBV20-1 to TRBJ1-5; D unclear. Trimming took off 6 bases at V and 2 bases at J, with 14 bases between the two ends. The CDR3 contains 14 residues. Germline CDR1 DFQATT, CDR2 SNEGSKA (reference sequence).

The chain employs TRBV5-1 and TRBJ1-5; 7 bases agree with TRBD1. The V and J ends lost 0 bases and 2 bases, in that order; junction bases with no gene match: 5. The germline gives CDR1 SGHRS, CDR2 YFSETQ. CDR3 length: 16 residues. For the CDR3, the DNA is TGCGCCAGCAGCTTGGGTGCAGGGGGGGGCAATCAGCCCCAGCATTTT. This gives the protein CASSLGAGGGNQPQHF.

The sample holds many counts of this clonotype. The chain links TRBV5-1 to TRBJ2-2; D is undetermined. This CDR3 comprises 13 residues. Deletions cut 1 base from V and 4 bases from J, with 5 bases between. Germline V CDR1 and CDR2: SGHRS, YFSETQ. DNA of the CDR3: TGCGCCAGCAGCTTGTCGACCACCGGGGAGCTGTTTTTT. Translating gives CASSLSTTGELFF.

This clonotype was recorded at least ten times. This rearrangement joins TRBV20-1 to TRBJ2-7; no clear D gene. Germline CDR1 is DFQATT and CDR2 is SNEGSKA (reference sequence). This CDR3 spans 10 amino acids. V lost 1 base, J lost 6 bases, and 4 bases lay in between. This CDR3 reads CSARAGEQYF. The CDR3 DNA is TGCAGTGCTAGAGCGGGCGAGCAGTACTTC.

This clonotype was recorded a few times. The chain links TRBV2 to TRBJ2-1, with 10 nucleotides matching TRBD2. Per the germline V gene, CDR1 is SNHLY and CDR2 is FYNNEI. This CDR3 is built from 13 residues. V lost 7 bases, J lost 7 bases, and 4 bases stayed unmatched. CDR3 in amino acids: CASISGRTNEQFF. For the CDR3, the DNA is TGTGCCAGCATTAGCGGGAGGACTAATGAGCAGTTCTTC.

The chain joins TRBV2 to TRBJ2-2; 10 bases line up with TRBD2. This CDR3 is built from 15 residues. Germline V gene sequence: CDR1 SNHLY, CDR2 FYNNEI. J gave up 3 bases and V 5 bases, and 3 bases lay outside the gene matches. The CDR3 DNA reads TGTGCCAGCAGTACTAGCGGGACCCACACCGGGGAGCTGTTTTTT. This codes for CASSTSGTHTGELFF. The full variable domain, rest sourced from reference TRBV2 and TRBJ2-2, is EPEVTQTPSHQVTQMGQEVILRCVPISNHLYFYWYRQILGQKVEFLVSFYNNEISEKSEIFDDQFSVERPDGSNFTLKIRSTKLEDSAMYFCASSTSGTHTGELFFGEGSRLTVL.

In its sample, this clonotype was seen many times. The rearrangement links TRBV5-1 to TRBJ2-7; unclear D gene. Germline V gives CDR1 SGHRS, CDR2 YFSETQ. V was clipped by 4 bases and J by 3 bases, with 17 bases between them. The CDR3 contains 15 residues. CDR3 loop: CASSHKTLTGYEQYF. CDR3 nucleotides: TGCGCCAGCAGCCATAAGACCCTAACGGGCTACGAGCAGTACTTC.

This clonotype appeared many times. The chain carries TRBV20-1 and TRBJ2-7; no firm D call. V was clipped by 0 bases and J by 3 bases, with 9 bases between them. Germline V gene lookup returns CDR1 DFQATT and CDR2 SNEGSKA (reference sequence). This CDR3 is built from 13 residues. CDR3 coding DNA: TGCAGTGCTAGAGATTCGGGCCACTACGAGCAGTACTTC. Residues: CSARDSGHYEQYF.

At least ten counts were recorded for this clonotype. The V gene is TRBV20-1, the J gene TRBJ2-7; D is perhaps TRBD2 (5 bases). The CDR3 has 13 amino acids. V lost 6 bases and J 2 bases, leaving 14 bases between the germline ends. Germline V gene lookup returns CDR1 DFQATT and CDR2 SNEGSKA (reference sequence). CDR3 region: CSARTRSPYEQYF. The CDR3 region has the DNA TGCAGTGCGAGGACTCGGTCTCCCTACGAGCAGTACTTC.

Many counts were recorded for this clonotype. This rearrangement joins TRBV5-1 to TRBJ2-3; TRBD1 is a possible D gene (5 bases). V lost 1 base, J lost 2 bases, and 11 bases lay in between. The CDR3 sequence is 15 residues long. Per the germline V gene, CDR1 is SGHRS and CDR2 is YFSETQ. The CDR3 coding sequence is TGCGCCAGCAGCTTGCAAACAGGCCACACAGATACGCAGTATTTT. It codes for CASSLQTGHTDTQYF.